This entry lists 28 T cell receptor beta chains sequenced from one sample in a study of blood T cell repertoires in COVID-19. Some clones are missing from TCRdb's copy, which holds only in-frame ones; the method was immunoSEQ multiplex PCR. Among fewer than 70,000 clones listed, around 85% were seen once. The sequencing input was peripheral blood. These receptors were collected from an older woman with active COVID-19.

The chain has TRBV10-3 and TRBJ2-7; 7 nucleotides line up with TRBD1. The germline CDR1 and CDR2 sequences are ENHRY and SYGVKD. The length of the CDR3 is 14 residues. J lost 0 bases, V lost 8 bases, and 7 bases had no gene match. The DNA for the CDR3 is TGTGCCATCGGAGGCAGGGGGAACTCCTACGAGCAGTACTTC. It yields the protein CAIGGRGNSYEQYF.

This clone was picked up one time. This chain uses TRBV15 with TRBJ2-7, with a weak D call TRBD1 (5 bases). This CDR3 region has 15 residues. Trimming removed 1 base at V and 0 bases at J, with 10 bases between. Germline V CDR1 and CDR2: LNHNV, YYDKDF (reference sequence). The CDR3 is CATSRVGQGSYEQYF. The CDR3 DNA sequence: TGTGCCACCAGCAGAGTGGGGCAGGGCTCCTACGAGCAGTACTTC.

The chain uses TRBV27 and TRBJ2-7; 8 bases map to TRBD1. V trimming: 5 bases; J trimming: 3 bases; junction bases outside the gene matches: 6. The CDR3 is 14 residues long. Per the germline V gene, CDR1 is MNHEY and CDR2 is SMNVEV (reference sequence). The CDR3 is CASSPNGQGYEQYF. CDR3 nucleotides: TGTGCCAGCAGTCCCAACGGACAGGGCTACGAGCAGTACTTC.

V is TRBV15 and J is TRBJ2-7, with D tentatively TRBD2 (5 bases). V was trimmed by 3 bases and J by 2 bases, leaving 8 bases between them. This CDR3 is built from 13 residues. Per germline, CDR1 LNHNV and CDR2 YYDKDF (reference sequence). Here the CDR3 reads CATSRSGTYEQYF. The CDR3 DNA is TGTGCCACCAGCAGGAGCGGTACCTACGAGCAGTACTTC.

The rearrangement uses TRBV24-1 and TRBJ2-3, with a possible D match to TRBD2 (6 bases). Trimming removed 1 base at V and 4 bases at J, with 11 bases between. Germline assignment: CDR1 KGHDR and CDR2 SFDVKD. CDR3 size: 15 residues. The CDR3 loop is CATSDFPGGADTQYF. The CDR3 DNA is TGTGCCACCAGTGATTTTCCAGGAGGGGCAGATACGCAGTATTTT.

CDR3 DNA: TGTGCCAGCAGCACCGACAGAGTCCAATCGGTC. This gives the protein CASSTDRVQSV. The rearrangement joins TRBV7-9 to TRBJ2-7, with D possibly matching TRBD1 (5 bases). The CDR3 contains 11 residues. The germline gives CDR1 SEHNR, CDR2 FQNEAQ (reference sequence).

This clone was observed once. The chain couples TRBV27 to TRBJ1-6; 9 bases are shared with TRBD1. The junction had 12 bases not matched to a gene; V was cut back by 0 bases and J by 6 bases. The CDR3 totals 19 residues. CDR1 is MNHEY, CDR2 SMNVEV, per germline (reference sequence). CDR3 amino acids: CASSLSISGWTGANSPLHF. CDR3 in DNA: TGTGCCAGCAGTTTATCGATATCGGGGTGGACAGGGGCTAATTCACCCCTCCACTTT.

This rearrangement joins TRBV24-1 to TRBJ2-1, with TRBD2 matching 10 bases. CDR1 and CDR2 from the germline V gene are KGHDR and SFDVKD. CDR3 length equals 17 residues. Unmatched junction bases numbered 13, after V lost 4 bases and J lost 8 bases. The CDR3 spells CATSDPQGASGSHEQFF. DNA for the CDR3: TGTGCCACCAGTGACCCTCAGGGGGCTAGCGGGAGCCATGAGCAGTTCTTC.

V and J are TRBV20-1 and TRBJ2-1, with a weak D call TRBD1 (5 bases). The V end was cut by 3 bases, the J end by 0 bases, with 15 bases between. The length of the CDR3 is 16 residues. Germline loops: CDR1 DFQATT, CDR2 SNEGSKA (reference sequence). The CDR3 DNA reads as TGCAGTGCTAGTTACAGGTCCGCGAGCTCCTACAATGAGCAGTTCTTC. Its translation is CSASYRSASSYNEQFF.

The chain carries TRBV4-1 and TRBJ1-4; the D is unclear. CDR3 size: 16 residues. CDR1 MGHRA and CDR2 YSYEKL come from the germline V gene. The V and J ends lost 0 bases and 0 bases respectively, with 8 bases between them. The DNA for the CDR3 is TGCGCCAGCAGCCAAGAAACCGCAGCAACTAATGAAAAACTGTTTTTT. Its translation: CASSQETAATNEKLFF.

This chain connects TRBV24-1 to TRBJ2-3, with 12 bases that match TRBD2. The CDR3 totals 20 residues. The germline CDR1 and CDR2 sequences are KGHDR and SFDVKD. The ends lost 0 bases at V and 0 bases at J; junction bases unmatched: 9. CDR3 DNA sequence: TGTGCCACCAGTGATTTGACTAGCGGGGGGTGGGAGGGCAGCACAGATACGCAGTATTTT. Protein sequence: CATSDLTSGGWEGSTDTQYF.

The sample holds one count of this clone. The V and J genes are TRBV3-1 (or the pseudogene TRBV3-2) and TRBJ2-1, with D tentatively TRBD2 (6 bases). Germline V lookup: CDR1 LGHDT, CDR2 YNNKEL (reference sequence). CDR3 length equals 14 residues. The V gene lost 6 bases and the J gene lost 10 bases, with 19 bases spanning the gap. The CDR3 loop is CASRGRLGGGEQFF. The CDR3, as DNA: TGTGCCAGCAGGGGGAGGCTGGGAGGTGGGGAGCAGTTCTTC.

The chain couples TRBV2 to TRBJ1-6; 9 bases map to TRBD1. CDR1 and CDR2 (germline): SNHLY, FYNNEI. The CDR3 is made up of 17 amino acids. Unmatched junction bases numbered 5, after V lost 5 bases and J lost 0 bases. Here the CDR3 reads CASSSTGGLSYNSPLHF. DNA for the CDR3: TGTGCCAGCAGTTCGACAGGGGGTCTCTCCTATAATTCACCCCTCCACTTT.

The chain links TRBV6-5 to TRBJ1-1, with D hard to call. The V end lost 0 bases, the J end lost 1 base, and 6 bases lay between the germline ends. The CDR3 has 14 amino acids. Germline V gives CDR1 MNHEY, CDR2 SVGAGI. CDR3 protein: CASSYSHANTEAFF. The CDR3 DNA reads as TGTGCCAGCAGTTACTCACACGCGAACACTGAAGCTTTCTTT.

J is TRBJ2-7 and V is TRBV10-3, with a tentative D call TRBD1 (5 bases). The ends were cut back, 4 bases at V and 0 bases at J, with 13 bases in the middle. Germline V gives CDR1 ENHRY, CDR2 SYGVKD. The CDR3 length is 15 residues. The CDR3 is CAISVARAPSYEQYF. The CDR3 DNA reads as TGTGCCATCAGTGTAGCCAGGGCCCCCTCCTACGAGCAGTACTTC.

This clone has more than one count but fewer than ten. The rearrangement joins TRBV4-1 to TRBJ1-6; no clear D. The CDR3 is 15 residues long. V was clipped by 2 bases and J by 4 bases, with 9 bases between them. Germline-derived CDR1 and CDR2 are MGHRA and YSYEKL. The CDR3 region has the DNA TGCGCCAGCAGCCAAAGCCGGGAATATAATTCACCCCTCCACTTT. Its translation is CASSQSREYNSPLHF.

The gene calls are TRBV11-3 and TRBJ1-1; 7 bases are shared with TRBD1. The V and J ends lost 5 bases and 6 bases, in that order; junction bases with no gene match: 6. The CDR3 runs to 13 residues. Germline CDR1 and CDR2: SGHNT and YENEEA. The CDR3 DNA reads TGTGCCAGCAGCCCAACACAGGGGTCTGAAGCTTTCTTT. This codes for CASSPTQGSEAFF.

This chain uses TRBV7-9 with TRBJ2-7; D is perhaps TRBD1 (6 bases). V gave up 2 bases and J gave up 2 bases, with 10 bases separating them. This CDR3 is built from 14 residues. Germline CDR1 is SEHNR and CDR2 is FQNEAQ (reference sequence). CDR3 sequence: CASSLKQGPYEQYF. CDR3 nucleotide sequence: TGTGCCAGCAGCTTAAAACAGGGCCCCTACGAGCAGTACTTC.

V and J are TRBV27 and TRBJ2-1; 10 bases agree with TRBD2. Germline CDR1 is MNHEY and CDR2 is SMNVEV (reference sequence). This CDR3 is 12 amino acids long. The V and J ends lost 7 bases and 10 bases, in that order; junction bases with no gene match: 4. The CDR3, as DNA: TGTGCCAGCAAGGAGACTAGCGGGGAGCAGTTCTTC. Its protein product is CASKETSGEQFF.

The chain carries TRBV28 and TRBJ1-2; a possible D gene is TRBD1 (6 bases). The CDR3 spans 15 residues. V was cut by 2 bases and J by 0 bases, with 10 bases left in between. CDR1 and CDR2 from the germline V gene are MDHEN and SYDVKM. CDR3 protein: CASSLGGASNYGYTF. The CDR3 DNA reads TGTGCCAGCAGTTTAGGGGGGGCGTCTAACTATGGCTACACCTTC.

The chain carries TRBV28 and TRBJ1-5, with a tentative D call TRBD1 (5 bases). CDR3 size: 16 residues. Per germline, CDR1 MDHEN and CDR2 SYDVKM. V was shortened by 6 bases and J by 0 bases, with 15 bases between the two germline ends. The chain's CDR3 is CASRTWEGNSNQPQHF. CDR3 in DNA: TGTGCCAGCAGGACCTGGGAGGGGAATAGCAATCAGCCCCAGCATTTT.

The chain carries TRBV5-1 and TRBJ1-2; 9 bases fit TRBD1. From germline, CDR1 is SGHRS and CDR2 YFSETQ. The trim removed 2 bases at V and 4 bases at J, leaving 3 bases unmatched. The CDR3 totals 14 residues. CDR3 in amino acids: CASSLRQGGYGYTF. The CDR3 nucleotides read TGCGCCAGCAGCTTACGACAGGGGGGCTATGGCTACACCTTC.

The chain links TRBV4-1 to TRBJ1-5; tentatively, D is TRBD1 (5 bases). Per the germline V gene, CDR1 is MGHRA and CDR2 is YSYEKL. This CDR3 contains 15 residues. Trimming stripped 4 bases from V and 7 bases from J, with 17 bases between. CDR3 loop: CASSLLGGAGQPQHF. CDR3 in DNA: TGCGCCAGCAGCCTCCTCGGGGGTGCTGGCCAGCCCCAGCATTTT.

The J gene is TRBJ2-2, the V gene TRBV18, with 10 bases aligning to TRBD1. The CDR3 is 19 amino acids. V was clipped by 4 bases and J by 4 bases; unmatched bases: 15. Germline V lookup: CDR1 KGHSH, CDR2 LQKENI. The CDR3 protein is CASSLLPRGQGEVTGELFF. CDR3 bases: TGTGCCAGCTCACTACTCCCCCGCGGACAGGGGGAAGTCACCGGGGAGCTGTTTTTT.

V is TRBV9 and J is TRBJ2-3; D not resolved. Germline CDR1 reads SGDLS; CDR2 reads YYNGEE. The CDR3 runs to 14 residues. V shed 0 bases and J shed 0 bases, with 5 bases lying between them. The CDR3 DNA reads as TGTGCCAGCAGCGTAGGTATTAGCACAGATACGCAGTATTTT. Residues: CASSVGISTDTQYF.

This chain joins TRBV27 and TRBJ2-4; 11 nucleotides agree with TRBD1. CDR1 and CDR2 (germline): MNHEY, SMNVEV (reference sequence). The CDR3 totals 17 residues. V gave up 4 bases and J gave up 6 bases; unmatched junction bases: 11. The CDR3: CASSSTHGTGGRNIQYF. The DNA of the CDR3 is TGTGCCAGCAGTTCGACGCATGGGACAGGGGGTAGAAACATTCAGTACTTC.

The rearrangement links TRBV5-1 to TRBJ1-6; 9 bases match TRBD1. CDR3 size: 14 residues. After removal of 4 bases from V and 10 bases from J, the junction contained 6 bases not matched to a gene. Germline CDR1 reads SGHRS; CDR2 reads YFSETQ. CDR3 DNA sequence: TGCGCCAGCAGCAAAGAGGGGACAGGGTCACCCCTCCACTTT. Translation gives CASSKEGTGSPLHF.

V usage is TRBV25-1 and J usage is TRBJ2-7; tentative D call: TRBD1 (5 bases). V gave up 8 bases and J gave up 0 bases, with 11 bases separating them. Looked up from germline, CDR1 is MGHDK and CDR2 is SYGVNS. The CDR3 extends over 13 amino acids. Written as DNA, the CDR3 is TGTGCCAGCGGTGGGGCAAGCTCCTACGAGCAGTACTTC. It translates to CASGGASSYEQYF.